What follows are 30 T cell receptor beta chains derived from one specimen sequenced in a study of chemoradiotherapy in HPV16-positive cancers (dated by TCRdb to 2022 to 2024). The library was obtained by the immunoSEQ multiplex PCR assay. Entries here come from immuneACCESS through TCRdb and include only in-frame sequences with V and J called. Some clones fail to appear in such tables; in the studies checked, an unresolved V gene covers under half of the shortfall, and the cause of the remainder is unknown. This sample holds 20,000 to 25,000 clones; about 90% were observed only once. The ten largest make up 2% to 2.5% of the sample. Material: blood, obtained from a patient who underwent chemoradiotherapy. The receptor set was obtained from a human donor with HPV-associated anogenital cancer.

V gene TRBV6-6 combines with J gene TRBJ2-5; D call uncertain. The ends were cut back, 2 bases at V and 5 bases at J, with 15 bases in the middle. CDR3 length: 15 residues. CDR1 and CDR2 (germline): MNHNY, SVGAGI (reference sequence). CDR3 DNA sequence: TGTGCCAGCAGTTACGGTGGGTGGAGTCAGGAGACCCAGTACTTC. Its translation: CASSYGGWSQETQYF.

This clone was observed a single time. One junction end does not reproduce the germline sequence, and a read error may be involved. J is TRBJ2-7 and V is TRBV7-7, with unresolved D. The CDR3 runs 13 residues. Germline loops: CDR1 SSHAT, CDR2 FNYEAQ (reference sequence). The DNA of the CDR3 is TGTGCTAGCAGCTTAACGCCGGTGGGCGAGCAGTACTTC. This codes for CASSLTPVGEQYF.

This chain uses TRBV7-2 with TRBJ2-6, with no clear D. The CDR3 runs to 16 residues. From germline, CDR1 is SGHTA and CDR2 FQGNSA. V lost 4 bases to trimming and J lost 0 bases, with 10 bases between them. CDR3 region: CASSSWAGSGANVLTF. The CDR3 DNA sequence: TGTGCCAGCAGCTCATGGGCAGGCTCTGGGGCCAACGTCCTGACTTTC. Looking up the rest from reference TRBV7-2 and TRBJ2-6 gives the full variable domain: GAGVSQSPSNKVTEKGKDVELRCDPISGHTALYWYRQSLGQGLEFLIYFQGNSAPDKSGLPSDRFSAERTGGSVSTLTIQRTQQEDSAVYLCASSSWAGSGANVLTFGAGSRLTVL.

This chain connects TRBV28 to TRBJ1-3; a weak D match, TRBD1 (5 bases). This CDR3 has 13 amino acids. V dropped 10 bases and J dropped 7 bases, with 17 bases sitting between them. In germline, CDR1 is MDHEN, CDR2 SYDVKM. CDR3 bases: TGTGCCACAAAACTACGACAGTACAACACCATATATTTT. It encodes CATKLRQYNTIYF.

The V call is TRBV11-3, the J call TRBJ1-1; tentatively, D is TRBD1 (5 bases). V dropped 5 bases and J dropped 0 bases, with 16 bases sitting between them. This CDR3 spans 16 amino acids. Germline CDR1 and CDR2: SGHNT and YENEEA. CDR3 residues: CASSRRGTSLNTEAFF. Written as DNA, the CDR3 is TGTGCCAGCAGCCGCCGGGGCACATCCTTGAACACTGAAGCTTTCTTT. The full variable domain, rest sourced from reference TRBV11-3 and TRBJ1-1, is EAGVVQSPRYKIIEKKQPVAFWCNPISGHNTLYWYLQNLGQGPELLIRYENEEAVDDSQLPKDRFSAERLKGVDSTLKIQPAELGDSAVYLCASSRRGTSLNTEAFFGQGTRLTVV.

This chain uses TRBV5-1 with TRBJ1-2; 7 bases are a match to TRBD1. After removal of 3 bases from V and 8 bases from J, the junction contained 10 bases not matched to a gene. The CDR3 covers 14 residues. The germline CDR1 and CDR2 sequences are SGHRS and YFSETQ. This CDR3 is CASSWTTGTDGYTF. The CDR3 DNA is TGCGCCAGCAGCTGGACGACCGGGACAGACGGCTACACCTTC.

V gene TRBV14 combines with J gene TRBJ1-2, with 8 bases matching TRBD1. The germline V gene has CDR1 SGHDN and CDR2 FVKESK. The CDR3 consists of 15 residues. The V segment lost 2 bases and the J segment 2 bases; nucleotides outside the gene matches: 4. CDR3 in DNA: TGTGCCAGCAGCCAATCAGGGGGCGTCAACTATGGCTACACCTTC. Its translation is CASSQSGGVNYGYTF.

This chain connects TRBV19 to TRBJ2-1; TRBD1 matches 11 bases. This CDR3 has 15 residues. The V segment lost 8 bases and the J segment 8 bases; nucleotides outside the gene matches: 11. The germline CDR1 and CDR2 sequences are LNHDA and SQIVND (reference sequence). The CDR3 nucleotides read TGTGCCAGTGGTAGGGAGGACAGGGGGCTGGATGAGCAGTTCTTC. Translation gives CASGREDRGLDEQFF. Full variable domain (rest looked up from reference TRBV19 and TRBJ2-1): DGGITQSPKYLFRKEGQNVTLSCEQNLNHDAMYWYRQDPGQGLRLIYYSQIVNDFQKGDIAEGYSVSREKKESFPLTVTSAQKNPTAFYLCASGREDRGLDEQFFGPGTRLTVL.

There are a few counts of this clone. This chain links TRBV27 with TRBJ1-5; 9 nucleotides agree with TRBD1. This CDR3 is 14 amino acids long. The V segment lost 5 bases and the J segment 5 bases; nucleotides outside the gene matches: 4. The germline gives CDR1 MNHEY, CDR2 SMNVEV (reference sequence). The CDR3 region is CASSVQGAYQPQHF. Written as DNA, the CDR3 is TGTGCCAGCAGTGTACAGGGGGCCTATCAGCCCCAGCATTTT.

The rearrangement joins TRBV11-3 to TRBJ1-2; D not resolved. V shed 1 base and J shed 5 bases, with 2 bases lying between them. The V gene's germline CDR1 is SGHNT and CDR2 YENEEA. There are 11 residues in the CDR3. CDR3 in DNA: TGTGCCAGCAGCTTAGGATATGGCTACACCTTC. This codes for CASSLGYGYTF.

J is TRBJ1-2 and V is TRBV21-1. TRBV21-1 is a listed pseudogene. The CDR3 contains 17 residues. The CDR3 protein is CASSKGGGQPSSYGYTF. As DNA, the CDR3 is TGTGCCAGCAGCAAAGGGGGGGGGCAACCATCCAGCTATGGCTACACCTTC.

The chain has TRBV7-2 and TRBJ2-7, with a weak D call TRBD2 (5 bases). In germline, CDR1 is SGHTA, CDR2 FQGNSA. V was cut by 5 bases and J by 0 bases, with 14 bases left in between. The CDR3 sequence is 15 residues long. DNA of the CDR3: TGTGCCAGCAGCCTGGAGGCAGCCAGCTCCTACGAGCAGTACTTC. Translation gives CASSLEAASSYEQYF.

The genes are TRBV19 and TRBJ1-5; 9 nucleotides match TRBD1. The CDR3 length is 16 residues. With V trimmed by 8 bases and J by 4 bases, 12 bases remained unmatched. Germline CDR1 reads LNHDA; CDR2 reads SQIVND (reference sequence). As DNA, the CDR3 is TGTGCCAGTCGACTACAGGGGGCCCGGGTGAATCAGCCCCAGCATTTT. This encodes CASRLQGARVNQPQHF.

The chain has TRBV6-6 and TRBJ2-2, with D maybe TRBD2 (5 bases). The CDR3 length is 14 residues. Germline loops: CDR1 MNHNY, CDR2 SVGAGI (reference sequence). Trimming pared 6 bases from V and 1 base from J, leaving 9 bases between. The CDR3 protein is CASRRTQNTGELFF. The CDR3 DNA follows: TGTGCCAGCAGGCGGACTCAGAACACCGGGGAGCTGTTTTTT.

This clone turned up a few times. The chain has TRBV5-3 and TRBJ2-3; D is undetermined. TRBV5-3 is reported as an ORF; its role is uncertain. This CDR3 has 11 residues. Trimming left V 1 base short and J 4 bases short, with 1 base between. The CDR3 nucleotides are TGTGCCAGAAGCTTGCCAGATACGCAGTATTTT. This encodes CARSLPDTQYF.

V usage is TRBV7-2 and J usage is TRBJ2-7; TRBD1 matches at 7 bases. Trimming at V came to 5 bases and at J to 12 bases, leaving 13 bases not matched to a gene. The CDR3 totals 13 residues. The germline V gene has CDR1 SGHTA and CDR2 FQGNSA. Here the CDR3 reads CASSPRDRAPSYF. CDR3 in DNA: TGTGCCAGCAGCCCCCGAGACAGGGCTCCTTCGTACTTC.

V and J are TRBV14 and TRBJ2-1; no reliable D call. Trimming cost V 0 bases and J 12 bases, with 15 bases left between them. CDR1 and CDR2 (germline): SGHDN, FVKESK. The CDR3 has 14 amino acids. This CDR3 reads CASSQDLTGVRQFF. The CDR3 coding sequence is TGTGCCAGCAGCCAAGATCTGACGGGTGTCAGGCAGTTCTTC. Complete variable domain (other parts from reference TRBV14 and TRBJ2-1): EAGVTQFPSHSVIEKGQTVTLRCDPISGHDNLYWYRRVMGKEIKFLLHFVKESKQDESGMPNNRFLAERTGGTYSTLKVQPAELEDSGVYFCASSQDLTGVRQFFGPGTRLTVL.

The J gene is TRBJ1-1, the V gene TRBV5-4; 7 bases map to TRBD1. This CDR3 is 15 amino acids long. Germline V gene lookup returns CDR1 SGHNT and CDR2 YYREEE (reference sequence). The V and J ends lost 4 bases and 2 bases, in that order; junction bases with no gene match: 8. CDR3 coding DNA: TGTGCCAGCAGCGAAGCCGGGACAGAAAACACTGAAGCTTTCTTT. Its protein product is CASSEAGTENTEAFF. Combining the CDR3 with reference TRBV5-4 and TRBJ1-1 gives the whole variable domain ETGVTQSPTHLIKTRGQQVTLRCSSQSGHNTVSWYQQALGQGPQFIFQYYREEENGRGNFPPRFSGLQFPNYSSELNVNALELDDSALYLCASSEAGTENTEAFFGQGTRLTVV.

The chain is built from TRBV5-1 and TRBJ2-6; unclear D gene. The germline gives CDR1 SGHRS, CDR2 YFSETQ. This CDR3 contains 16 residues. The V end was cut by 0 bases, the J end by 0 bases, with 7 bases between. The CDR3 loop is CASSLAGFSGANVLTF. In DNA, the CDR3 is TGCGCCAGCAGCTTGGCCGGCTTCTCTGGGGCCAACGTCCTGACTTTC.

The chain has TRBV2 and TRBJ2-3; D is undetermined. The CDR3 loop spans 11 amino acids. Germline V gene data show CDR1 as SNHLY and CDR2 as FYNNEI. The ends were cut back, 4 bases at V and 7 bases at J, with 6 bases in the middle. CDR3 loop: CASSVRYTQYF. Here the CDR3 DNA reads TGTGCCAGCAGTGTACGGTATACGCAGTATTTT. Complete variable domain (other parts from reference TRBV2 and TRBJ2-3): EPEVTQTPSHQVTQMGQEVILRCVPISNHLYFYWYRQILGQKVEFLVSFYNNEISEKSEIFDDQFSVERPDGSNFTLKIRSTKLEDSAMYFCASSVRYTQYFGPGTRLTVL.

The sample holds a few counts of this clone. The rearrangement links TRBV4-3 to TRBJ2-7; D gene ambiguous. Germline-derived CDR1 and CDR2 are LGHNA and YSLEER. Trimming cost V 0 bases and J 6 bases, with 9 bases left between them. The CDR3 consists of 13 residues. CDR3 sequence: CASSQDRLGEQYF. The DNA for the CDR3 is TGCGCCAGCAGCCAAGACAGGCTGGGCGAGCAGTACTTC.

With regard to this clone: This sample includes further DNA sequences coding for the same CDR3. V gene TRBV11-3 combines with J gene TRBJ2-2; D not resolved. The CDR3 consists of 13 residues. V gave up 0 bases and J gave up 5 bases, with 4 bases separating them. Germline V gene data show CDR1 as SGHNT and CDR2 as YENEEA. CDR3 DNA sequence: TGTGCCAGCAGCTTAGAGGGGACCGGGGAGCTGTTTTTT. Translating it yields CASSLEGTGELFF.

This clone was counted a single time. This chain's CDR3 is CASSPRQSGGETQYF. As DNA, the CDR3 is TGTGCCAGCTCACCCAGGCAGTCGGGTGGGGAGACCCAGTACTTC. This chain uses TRBV18 with TRBJ2-5; no definite D call. Trimming shortened V by 3 bases and J by 5 bases, and 16 bases separated the two germline ends. In germline, CDR1 is KGHSH, CDR2 LQKENI. The CDR3 extends over 15 amino acids. Full variable domain (missing parts from reference TRBV18 and TRBJ2-5): NAGVMQNPRHLVRRRGQEARLRCSPMKGHSHVYWYRQLPEEGLKFMVYLQKENIIDESGMPKERFSAEFPKEGPSILRIQQVVRGDSAAYFCASSPRQSGGETQYFGPGTRLLVL.

The gene calls are TRBV27 and TRBJ1-5, with D perhaps matching TRBD1 (6 bases). Germline loops: CDR1 MNHEY, CDR2 SMNVEV (reference sequence). The CDR3 loop spans 14 amino acids. V was pared by 1 base and J by 5 bases, with 9 bases between. The CDR3 nucleotides are TGTGCCAGCAGTTTATTGAGGGGGGATCAGCCCCAGCATTTT. Protein product: CASSLLRGDQPQHF.

The chain recombines TRBV6-5 with TRBJ2-2; D is unclear. The CDR3 contains 14 residues. Trimming took 0 bases from V and 7 from J, leaving 9 bases between them. Germline V gene sequence: CDR1 MNHEY, CDR2 SVGAGI. The chain's CDR3 is CASSYSAGLGELFF. The CDR3 nucleotides read TGTGCCAGCAGTTACTCGGCAGGTCTCGGGGAGCTGTTTTTT.

The chain carries TRBV5-1 and TRBJ2-7, with 11 nucleotides matching TRBD2. Germline CDR1 and CDR2: SGHRS and YFSETQ. Unmatched junction bases numbered 3, after V lost 1 base and J lost 0 bases. There are 16 residues in the CDR3. The CDR3 is CASSLTGTSGSYEQYF. The CDR3 nucleotides are TGCGCCAGCAGCTTGACCGGGACTAGCGGCTCCTACGAGCAGTACTTC.

This clone was seen just once. This chain connects TRBV7-2 to TRBJ2-3, with 12 bases matching TRBD2. This CDR3 region has 17 residues. Germline values: CDR1 SGHTA, CDR2 FQGNSA. V gave up 5 bases and J gave up 8 bases; unmatched junction bases: 14. Here the CDR3 DNA reads TGTGCCAGCAGCCCCCCCCGACTAGCGGGAGCCTCGAGTACGCAGTATTTT. This sequence encodes CASSPPRLAGASSTQYF.

The genes are TRBV6-5 and TRBJ1-5; no firm D call. Germline V lookup: CDR1 MNHEY, CDR2 SVGAGI. The V gene lost 4 bases and the J gene lost 3 bases, with 16 bases spanning the gap. This CDR3 has 16 residues. In DNA, the CDR3 is TGTGCCAGCAGTTCAACATATGACCTCCCCAATCAGCCCCAGCATTTT. Translated: CASSSTYDLPNQPQHF.

This chain connects TRBV9 to TRBJ2-1; D gene unclear. This CDR3 region has 12 residues. Between the trimmed V and J ends, which lost 0 bases and 15 bases, there was a span of 13 bases. Per the germline V gene, CDR1 is SGDLS and CDR2 is YYNGEE. The CDR3 DNA reads TGTGCCAGCAGCGTAGTTCCGGGTCGTATGTTCTTC. Amino acid sequence: CASSVVPGRMFF.

The V gene is TRBV5-1, the J gene TRBJ1-6; D not certain. The germline V gene encodes CDR1 SGHRS and CDR2 YFSETQ. This CDR3 has 16 amino acids. Trimming shortened V by 2 bases and J by 0 bases, and 9 bases separated the two germline ends. CDR3 protein: CASSLTRSSYNSPLHF. CDR3 nucleotide sequence: TGCGCCAGCAGCTTAACACGAAGCTCCTATAATTCACCCCTCCACTTT.